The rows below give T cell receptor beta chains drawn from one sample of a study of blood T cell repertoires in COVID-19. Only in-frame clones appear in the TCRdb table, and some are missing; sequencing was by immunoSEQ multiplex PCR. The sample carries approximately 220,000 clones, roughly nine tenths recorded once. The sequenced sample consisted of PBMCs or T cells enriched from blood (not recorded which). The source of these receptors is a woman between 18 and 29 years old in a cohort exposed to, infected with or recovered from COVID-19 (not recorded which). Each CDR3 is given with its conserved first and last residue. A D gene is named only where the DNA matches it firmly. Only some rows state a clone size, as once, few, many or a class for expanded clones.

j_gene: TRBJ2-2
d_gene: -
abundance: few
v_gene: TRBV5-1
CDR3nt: TGCGCCAGCAGCTCCTTAGAGGAGTTCACCGGGGAGCTGTTTTTT
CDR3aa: CASSSLEEFTGELFF

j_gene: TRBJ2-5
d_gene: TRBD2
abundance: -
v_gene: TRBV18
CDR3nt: TGTGCCAGCTCACCACCAGCAATTAGCGGGAGCGTCGAGACCCAGTACTTC
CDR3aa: CASSPPAISGSVETQYF

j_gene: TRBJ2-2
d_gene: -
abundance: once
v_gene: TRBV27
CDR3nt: TGTGCCAGCAGTTTCTCGGGCAGGGGCGATCTCTTGAACACCGGGGAGCTGTTTTTT
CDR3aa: CASSFSGRGDLLNTGELFF

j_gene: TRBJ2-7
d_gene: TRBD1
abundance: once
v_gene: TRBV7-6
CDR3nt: TGTGCCGCTGCCGGGACAGGGGTAAAAGGGAGGTGGTACGAGCAGTACTTC
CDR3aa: CAAAGTGVKGRWYEQYF

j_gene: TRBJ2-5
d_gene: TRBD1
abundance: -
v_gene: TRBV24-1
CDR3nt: TGTGCCACCAGTGACCCAGAGGGGGCGCGAGAGACCCAGTACTTC
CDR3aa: CATSDPEGARETQYF

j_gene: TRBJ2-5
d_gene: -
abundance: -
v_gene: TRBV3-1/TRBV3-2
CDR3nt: TGTGCCAGCAGCCGGCTCGAACAAGAGACCCAGTACTTC
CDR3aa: CASSRLEQETQYF

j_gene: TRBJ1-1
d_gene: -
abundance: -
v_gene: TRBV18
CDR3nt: TGTGCCAGCTCATTGGGACAAAGTGACACTGAAGCTTTCTTT
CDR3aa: CASSLGQSDTEAFF

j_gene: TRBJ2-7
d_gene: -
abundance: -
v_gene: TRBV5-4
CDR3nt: TGTGCCAGCAGCTTAGGCGGGGCCGGGGACGAGCAGTACTTC
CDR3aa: CASSLGGAGDEQYF

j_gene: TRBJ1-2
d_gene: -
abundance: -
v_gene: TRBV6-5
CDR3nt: TGTGCCAGCAGGTCGGTTGGGGGCGGTGGCTACACCTTC
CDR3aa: CASRSVGGGGYTF

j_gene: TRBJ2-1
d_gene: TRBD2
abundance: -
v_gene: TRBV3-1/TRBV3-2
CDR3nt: TGTGCCAGCAGCCAAGGAATCGCGGGGGGGTACAATGAGCAGTTCTTC
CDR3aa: CASSQGIAGGYNEQFF

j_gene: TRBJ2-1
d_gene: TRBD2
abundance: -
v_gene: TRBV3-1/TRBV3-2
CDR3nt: TGTGCCAGCAGCCAAGAGGCGACTAGCGGGGGGCAGGCGAATGAGCAGTTCTTC
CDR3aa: CASSQEATSGGQANEQFF

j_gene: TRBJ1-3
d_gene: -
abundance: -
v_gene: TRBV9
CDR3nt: TGTGCCAGCAGCCCCACGACCGGGATCCGAAACACCATATATTTT
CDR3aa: CASSPTTGIRNTIYF

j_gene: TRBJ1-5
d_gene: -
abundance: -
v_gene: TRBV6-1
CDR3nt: TGTGCCAGCAGTGAAGAAGAGGGGGTCAACCATCAGCCCCAGCATTTT
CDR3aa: CASSEEEGVNHQPQHF

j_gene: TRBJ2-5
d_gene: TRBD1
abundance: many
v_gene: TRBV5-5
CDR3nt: TGTGCCAGCAGCTTGGCCACAGGGGGGTATTCTGGTGAGACCCAGTACTTC
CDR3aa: CASSLATGGYSGETQYF

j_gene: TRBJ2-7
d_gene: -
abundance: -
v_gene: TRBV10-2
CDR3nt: TGCGCCAGCCTGTACCAGGGGCACTTCTACGAGCAGTACTTC
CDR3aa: CASLYQGHFYEQYF

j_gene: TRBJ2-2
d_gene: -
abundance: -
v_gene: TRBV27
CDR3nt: TGTGCCAGCAGTCTGGGACTCCAGGCCGGGGAGCTGTTTTTT
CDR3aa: CASSLGLQAGELFF

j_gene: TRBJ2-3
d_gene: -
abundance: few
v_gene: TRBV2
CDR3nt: TGTGCCAGCAGTGAAGGTGAGACAGATACGCAGTATTTT
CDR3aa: CASSEGETDTQYF

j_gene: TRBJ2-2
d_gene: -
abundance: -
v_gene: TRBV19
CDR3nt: TGTGCCAGTAGGCCAGGGGGGAGCACCGGGGAGCTGTTTTTT
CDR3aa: CASRPGGSTGELFF

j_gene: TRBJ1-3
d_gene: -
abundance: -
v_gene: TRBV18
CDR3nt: TGTGCCAGCTCACCAGCCGGGAAAGGCTCTGGAAACACCATATATTTT
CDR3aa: CASSPAGKGSGNTIYF

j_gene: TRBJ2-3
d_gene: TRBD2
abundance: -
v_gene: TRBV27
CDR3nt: TGTGCCAGCAGTTTTTGGACTAGCGGGGGGGGCACAGATACGCAGTATTTT
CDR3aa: CASSFWTSGGGTDTQYF

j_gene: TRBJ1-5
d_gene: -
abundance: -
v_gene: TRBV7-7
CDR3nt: TGTGCTAGCAGCCAGCGGGGCGACGGACTTAGGAATTTT
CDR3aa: CASSQRGDGLRNF

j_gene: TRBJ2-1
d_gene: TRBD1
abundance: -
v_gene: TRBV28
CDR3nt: TGTGCCAGCAGCTCCACAGGGGGGTTCTACAATGAGCAGTTCTTC
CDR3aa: CASSSTGGFYNEQFF

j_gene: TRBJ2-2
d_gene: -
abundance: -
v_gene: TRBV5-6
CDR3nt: TGTGCCAGCAGCTTGGACACGAACACCGGGGAGCTGTTTTTT
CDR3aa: CASSLDTNTGELFF

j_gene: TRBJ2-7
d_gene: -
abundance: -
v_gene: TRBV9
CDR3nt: TGTGCCAGCAGCAGGCAGGGGCACTCCTACGAGCAGTACTTC
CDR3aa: CASSRQGHSYEQYF

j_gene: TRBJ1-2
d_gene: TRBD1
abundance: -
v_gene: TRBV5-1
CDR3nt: TGCGCCAGCAGGACGGACAGGGCGTCTCAAGGCTACACCTTC
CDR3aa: CASRTDRASQGYTF

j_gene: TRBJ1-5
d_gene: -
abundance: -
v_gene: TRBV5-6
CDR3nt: TGTGCCAGCAGCTGGCAGGGCGGACAGCCCCAGCATTTT
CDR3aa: CASSWQGGQPQHF

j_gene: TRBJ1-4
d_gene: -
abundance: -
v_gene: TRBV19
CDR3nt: TGTGCCAGTAGGGCTCGTGGCGGGGGAACTAATGAAAAACTGTTTTTT
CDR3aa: CASRARGGGTNEKLFF

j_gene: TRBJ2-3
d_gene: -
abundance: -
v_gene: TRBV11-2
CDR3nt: TGTGCCAGCAGTCACACCGCAGGTTCCTCTAGCACAGATACGCAGTATTTT
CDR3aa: CASSHTAGSSSTDTQYF

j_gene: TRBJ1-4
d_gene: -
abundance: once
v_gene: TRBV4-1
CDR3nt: TGCGCCAGTTCGCCGTTCGGGGAAAAACTGTTTTTT
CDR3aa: CASSPFGEKLFF

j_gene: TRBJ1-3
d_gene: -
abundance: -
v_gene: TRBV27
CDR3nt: TGTGCCAGCAGTTTAACCCGGGGCTCTGGAAACACCATATATTTT
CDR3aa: CASSLTRGSGNTIYF

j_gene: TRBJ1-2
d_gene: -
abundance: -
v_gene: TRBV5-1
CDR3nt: TGCGCCAGCAGCTTGGCCGGGGAGGCCCAGACCAGTGGCTACACCTTC
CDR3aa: CASSLAGEAQTSGYTF

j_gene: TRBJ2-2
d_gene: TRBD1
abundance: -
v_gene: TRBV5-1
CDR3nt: TGCGCCAGCAGCCCGGTGGCCGGGACAGGGGTCGCCGGGGAGCTGTTTTTT
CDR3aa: CASSPVAGTGVAGELFF

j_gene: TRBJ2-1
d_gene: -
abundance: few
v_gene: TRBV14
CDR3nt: TGTGCCAGCAGCCCTGACTTTTCCGGTGGGAATGAGCAGTTCTTC
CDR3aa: CASSPDFSGGNEQFF

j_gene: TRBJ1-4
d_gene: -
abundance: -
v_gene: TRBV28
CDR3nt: TGTGCCAGCAGCTCCAATTCGGGGAATGAAAAACTGTTTTTT
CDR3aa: CASSSNSGNEKLFF

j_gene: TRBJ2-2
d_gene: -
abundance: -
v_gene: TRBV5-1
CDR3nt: TGCGCCAGCAGCTCCCTGAGTTATCCCAACACCGGGGAGCTGTTTTTT
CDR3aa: CASSSLSYPNTGELFF

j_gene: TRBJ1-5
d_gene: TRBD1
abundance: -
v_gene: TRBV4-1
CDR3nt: TGCGCCAGCAGCCGGGCATTCCTGACAGGGAAAACTTATAGCAATCAGCCCCAGCATTTT
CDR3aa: CASSRAFLTGKTYSNQPQHF

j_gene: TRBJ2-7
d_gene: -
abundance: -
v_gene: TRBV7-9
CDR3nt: TGTGCCAGCAGCTCCCACCCGCTCGCCAGGGTCTACGAGCAGTACTTC
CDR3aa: CASSSHPLARVYEQYF

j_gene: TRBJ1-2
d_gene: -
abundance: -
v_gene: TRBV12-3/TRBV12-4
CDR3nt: TGTGCCAGCAGTTTGTGGCTCCGGGGAGGCTACACCTTC
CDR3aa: CASSLWLRGGYTF

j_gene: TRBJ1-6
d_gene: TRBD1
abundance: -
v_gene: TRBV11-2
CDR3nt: TGTGCCAGCAGCTTCGGGACAGGGGATTCACCCCTCCACTTT
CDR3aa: CASSFGTGDSPLHF

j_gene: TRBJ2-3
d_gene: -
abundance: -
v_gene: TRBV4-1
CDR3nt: TGCGCCAGCAGCCAAGTATTGGCGAGGGGGAGCACAGATACGCAGTATTTT
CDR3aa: CASSQVLARGSTDTQYF

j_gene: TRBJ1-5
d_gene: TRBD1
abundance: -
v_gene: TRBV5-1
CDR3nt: TGCGCCAGCAGCGTCGAGGGACAGGGAGGCCAGCCCCAGCATTTT
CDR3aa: CASSVEGQGGQPQHF

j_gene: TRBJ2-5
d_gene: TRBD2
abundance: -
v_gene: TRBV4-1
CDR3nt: TGCGCCAGCAGCCGCTCGCCGGGACTAGCAGAGACCCAGTACTTC
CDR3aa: CASSRSPGLAETQYF

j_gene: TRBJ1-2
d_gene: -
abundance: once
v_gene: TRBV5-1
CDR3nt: TGCGCCAGCAGCTTGGTTGGGGAAGAGGGTGGCTACACCTTC
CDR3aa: CASSLVGEEGGYTF

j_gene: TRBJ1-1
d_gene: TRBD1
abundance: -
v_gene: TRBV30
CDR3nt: TGTGCCTGGAGTGTACTACAGGGGGCTACTGAAGCTTTCTTT
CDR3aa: CAWSVLQGATEAFF

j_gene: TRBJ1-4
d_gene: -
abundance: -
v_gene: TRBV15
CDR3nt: TGTGCCACCAGCAGAGATTTGGGCGAAGAAAAACTGTTTTTT
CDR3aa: CATSRDLGEEKLFF

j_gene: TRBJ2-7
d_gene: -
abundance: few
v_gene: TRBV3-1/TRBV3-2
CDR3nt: TGTGCCAGCAGCCAAGCAACAGGGTTTGGCTACGAGCAGTACTTC
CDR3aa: CASSQATGFGYEQYF

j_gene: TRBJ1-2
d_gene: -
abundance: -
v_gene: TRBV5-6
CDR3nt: TGTGCCAGCAGCTTAGGGGCAGGGGCTTACTATGGCTACACCTTC
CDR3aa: CASSLGAGAYYGYTF

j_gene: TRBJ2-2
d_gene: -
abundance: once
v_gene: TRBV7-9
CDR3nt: TGTGCCAGCAGCTTCGGGGCGGGATTCGGGGAGCTGTTTTTT
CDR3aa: CASSFGAGFGELFF

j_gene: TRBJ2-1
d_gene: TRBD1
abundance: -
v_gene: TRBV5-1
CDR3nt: TGCGCCAGCAGCACTAAAAGACAGGGTGCCTACAATGAGCAGTTCTTC
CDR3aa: CASSTKRQGAYNEQFF

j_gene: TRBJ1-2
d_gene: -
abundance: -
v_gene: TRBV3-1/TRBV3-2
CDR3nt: TGTGCCAGCAGCCAGGTAACAGGGTTAATGGACGGCTACACCTTC
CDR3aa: CASSQVTGLMDGYTF

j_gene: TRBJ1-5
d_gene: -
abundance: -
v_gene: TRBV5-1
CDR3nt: TGCGCCAGCAGCCAGGAGGGTAATCAGCCCCAGCATTTT
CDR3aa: CASSQEGNQPQHF